These T cell receptor beta chains were read from a single sample in a study of T cell repertoires in cytomegalovirus infection. These receptors' antigens are unknown. TCRdb reprocessed the reads via MiXCR and lists one record per CDR3 protein. The sample consists of some 900,000 distinct CDR3 sequences, approximately 32% of them appearing once. Specimen: cultured CD8+ T cells from PBMCs, collected from culture after CMV antigen stimulation. The origin of the receptors is a human donor in good health (CMV status not recorded). Some clones in this sample may be carry-over from other donors' samples. CDR3s include the opening cysteine and the closing phenylalanine or tryptophan. D genes are given only for firm matches. For some rows the clone size is stated as once, few or many, or as a class when expanded; others skip it.

size: NA
length: 17
D: TRBD2
J: TRBJ2-1
V: TRBV5-4
DNA: TGTGCCAGCAGCTCCGATAGACTAGCGGAAATCTACAATGAGCAGTTCTTC
CDR3: CASSSDRLAEIYNEQFF

size: few
length: 15
D: TRBD2
J: TRBJ2-7
V: TRBV6-5
DNA: TGTGCCAGCAGTTACGTACCGGGACTACGCTACGAGCAGTACTTC
CDR3: CASSYVPGLRYEQYF

size: NA
length: 15
D: TRBD1
J: TRBJ2-1
V: TRBV15
DNA: TGTGCCACCAGCAGTCCGGGACAGGGGGCGACTGAGCAGTTCTTC
CDR3: CATSSPGQGATEQFF

size: NA
length: 15
D: NA
J: TRBJ1-5
V: TRBV12-3/TRBV12-4
DNA: TGTGCCAGCAGTTATTGGCCTGCGGGCAATCAGCCCCAGCATTTT
CDR3: CASSYWPAGNQPQHF

size: NA
length: 14
D: TRBD1
J: TRBJ2-7
V: TRBV15
DNA: TGTGCCACCAGCGATCGAGAGGGGGCGTACGAGCAGTACTTC
CDR3: CATSDREGAYEQYF

size: few
length: 15
D: TRBD1
J: TRBJ1-6
V: TRBV5-4
DNA: TGTGCCAGCAGCTCCAGGGGGTCCTATAATTCACCCCTCCACTTT
CDR3: CASSSRGSYNSPLHF

size: few
length: 15
D: NA
J: TRBJ1-6
V: TRBV6-1
DNA: TGTGCCAGCAGTGACAGCCTCCGGAATAATTCACCCCTCCACTTT
CDR3: CASSDSLRNNSPLHF

size: NA
length: 16
D: TRBD2
J: TRBJ2-1
V: TRBV6-2/TRBV6-3
DNA: TGTGCCAGCAGCTACCTTGGAGCGGGGGGGGCGGATGAGCAGTTCTTC
CDR3: CASSYLGAGGADEQFF

size: many
length: 18
D: NA
J: TRBJ2-6
V: TRBV7-9
DNA: TGTGCCAGCAACTCGATGGCAGGGCCCAGCTCTGGGGCCAACGTCCTGACTTTC
CDR3: CASNSMAGPSSGANVLTF

size: many
length: 13
D: NA
J: TRBJ2-5
V: TRBV7-2
DNA: TGTGCCAGCAGCTTACTCGGGGGAGAGACCCAGTACTTC
CDR3: CASSLLGGETQYF

size: many
length: 14
D: NA
J: TRBJ1-5
V: TRBV7-2
DNA: TGTGCCAGCAGCTCCAAGCATAGCAATCAGCCCCAGCATTTT
CDR3: CASSSKHSNQPQHF

size: NA
length: 13
D: NA
J: TRBJ2-1
V: TRBV20-1
DNA: TGCAGTGCTGGGGACTTCTCGGGAAATGAGCAGTTCTTC
CDR3: CSAGDFSGNEQFF

size: few
length: 15
D: TRBD1
J: TRBJ2-3
V: TRBV20-1
DNA: TGCAGTGCCCTGCCGGGGACAGTTATCACAGATACGCAGTATTTT
CDR3: CSALPGTVITDTQYF

size: NA
length: 13
D: TRBD1
J: TRBJ2-7
V: TRBV7-9
DNA: TGTGCCAGCAGCAAGGACAGGGCCTACGAGCAGTACTTC
CDR3: CASSKDRAYEQYF

size: NA
length: 15
D: NA
J: TRBJ1-2
V: TRBV13
DNA: TGTGCCAGCAGCTTCGGGTTGGGTCTTAACTATGGCTACACCTTC
CDR3: CASSFGLGLNYGYTF

size: few
length: 13
D: NA
J: TRBJ2-2
V: TRBV6-2/TRBV6-3
DNA: TGTGCCAGCAGGCACGCGAACACCGGGGAGCTGTTTTTT
CDR3: CASRHANTGELFF

size: once
length: 16
D: NA
J: TRBJ2-1
V: TRBV6-8
DNA: TGTGCCAGCAGTTACTCTGACAACGGGCTTTACAATGAGCAGTTCTTC
CDR3: CASSYSDNGLYNEQFF

size: NA
length: 16
D: NA
J: TRBJ1-3
V: TRBV12-3/TRBV12-4
DNA: TGTGCCAGCAGTTTGGGGGGTCCCCCCTCTGGAAACACCATATATTTT
CDR3: CASSLGGPPSGNTIYF

size: NA
length: 13
D: TRBD2
J: TRBJ2-7
V: TRBV7-6
DNA: TGTGCCGGGGTCGGCGGGAGCTCCTACGAGCAGTACTTC
CDR3: CAGVGGSSYEQYF

size: NA
length: 16
D: TRBD1
J: TRBJ1-2
V: TRBV6-5
DNA: TGTGCCAGCAGCCCTGCAGGGGGCCAAAGGGACTATGGCTACACCTTC
CDR3: CASSPAGGQRDYGYTF

size: many
length: 15
D: TRBD1
J: TRBJ2-1
V: TRBV7-2
DNA: TGTGCCAAACGAACACCGGGACAGATGGTCAATGAGCAGTTCTTC
CDR3: CAKRTPGQMVNEQFF

size: NA
length: 16
D: NA
J: TRBJ2-2
V: TRBV4-1
DNA: TGCGCCAGCAGCCAACCCCCGATAGGGAACACCGGGGAGCTGTTTTTT
CDR3: CASSQPPIGNTGELFF

size: NA
length: 14
D: NA
J: TRBJ2-2
V: TRBV6-1
DNA: TGTGCCAGCAGTGAAAGGGGGAGCCCCGGGGAGCTGTTTTTT
CDR3: CASSERGSPGELFF

size: few
length: 19
D: NA
J: TRBJ2-7
V: TRBV6-5
DNA: TGTGCCAGCAGTTACTCTCCTGGAGGGCAGGGAAGGACCTCCTACGAGCAGTACTTC
CDR3: CASSYSPGGQGRTSYEQYF